This TCR beta chain was sequenced in a study of blood T cell repertoires in COVID-19. Study overall: Acute and convalescent COVID-19 samples came from the United States, Italy and Spain. PBMCs, B-cell-depleted T cells, or T cells were the source of the cDNA or gDNA that made up the material.

Germline values: CDR1 SGHRS, CDR2 YFSETQ. The CDR3 runs to 15 residues. Deletions cut 0 bases from V and 7 bases from J, with 14 bases between. The authors' processing: Amplification of reference gene primers was used by the study to estimate nucleated cell counts. Method: immunoSEQ multiplex PCR; TCRdb's copy keeps in-frame clones and lacks some. Clonal size and the V and J genes are those of that table, whereas D and trimming came from the DNA. The table includes 200,000 or so clones, 80% to 85% detected once. The receptor's source is a woman in her 30s with acute or convalescent COVID-19. V is TRBV5-1 and J is TRBJ2-1; possibly TRBD1 for D (6 bases). Material: peripheral blood. CDR3 region: CASSLASGAGNEQFF. The DNA for the CDR3 is TGCGCCAGCAGCTTGGCGTCAGGGGCTGGTAATGAGCAGTTCTTC.